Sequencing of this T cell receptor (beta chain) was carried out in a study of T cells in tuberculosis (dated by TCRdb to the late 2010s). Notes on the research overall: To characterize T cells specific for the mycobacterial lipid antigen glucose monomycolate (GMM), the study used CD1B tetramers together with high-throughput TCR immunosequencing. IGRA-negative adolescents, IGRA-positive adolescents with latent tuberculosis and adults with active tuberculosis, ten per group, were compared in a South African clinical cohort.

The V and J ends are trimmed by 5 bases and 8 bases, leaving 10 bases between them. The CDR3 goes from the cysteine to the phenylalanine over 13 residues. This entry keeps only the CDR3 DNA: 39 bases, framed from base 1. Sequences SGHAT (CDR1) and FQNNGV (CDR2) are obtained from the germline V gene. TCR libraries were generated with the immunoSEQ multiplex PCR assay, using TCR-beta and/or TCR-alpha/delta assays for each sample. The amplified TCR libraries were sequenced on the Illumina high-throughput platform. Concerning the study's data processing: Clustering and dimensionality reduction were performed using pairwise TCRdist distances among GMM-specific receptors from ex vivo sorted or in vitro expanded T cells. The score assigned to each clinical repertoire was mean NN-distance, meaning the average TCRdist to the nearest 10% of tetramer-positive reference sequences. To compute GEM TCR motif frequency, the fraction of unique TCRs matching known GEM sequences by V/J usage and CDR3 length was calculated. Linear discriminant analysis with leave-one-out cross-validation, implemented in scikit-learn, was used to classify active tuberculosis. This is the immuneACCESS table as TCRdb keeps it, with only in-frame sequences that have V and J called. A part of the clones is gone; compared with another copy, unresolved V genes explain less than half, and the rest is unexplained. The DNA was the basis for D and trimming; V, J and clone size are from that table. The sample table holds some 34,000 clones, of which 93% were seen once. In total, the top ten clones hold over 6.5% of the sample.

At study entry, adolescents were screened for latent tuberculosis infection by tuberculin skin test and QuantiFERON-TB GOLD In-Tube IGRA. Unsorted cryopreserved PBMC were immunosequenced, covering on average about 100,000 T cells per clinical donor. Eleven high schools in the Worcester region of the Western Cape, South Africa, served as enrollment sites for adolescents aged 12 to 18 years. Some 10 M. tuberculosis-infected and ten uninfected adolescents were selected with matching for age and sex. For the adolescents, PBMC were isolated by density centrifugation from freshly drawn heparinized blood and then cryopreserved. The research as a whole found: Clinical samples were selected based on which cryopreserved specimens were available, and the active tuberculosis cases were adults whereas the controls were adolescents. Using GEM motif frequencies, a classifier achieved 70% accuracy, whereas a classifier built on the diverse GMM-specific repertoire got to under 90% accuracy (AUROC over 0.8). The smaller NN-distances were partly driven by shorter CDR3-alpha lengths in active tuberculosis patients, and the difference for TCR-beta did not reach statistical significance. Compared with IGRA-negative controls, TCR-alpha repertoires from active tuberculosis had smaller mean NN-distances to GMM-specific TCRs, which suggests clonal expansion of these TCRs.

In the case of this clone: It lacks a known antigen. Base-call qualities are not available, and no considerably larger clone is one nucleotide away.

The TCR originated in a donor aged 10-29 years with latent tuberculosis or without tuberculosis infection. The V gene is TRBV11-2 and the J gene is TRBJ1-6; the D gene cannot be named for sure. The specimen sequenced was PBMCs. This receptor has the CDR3 CASSLAVDSPLHF. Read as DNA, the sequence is TGTGCCAGCAGCCTAGCAGTGGATTCACCCCTCCACTTT.